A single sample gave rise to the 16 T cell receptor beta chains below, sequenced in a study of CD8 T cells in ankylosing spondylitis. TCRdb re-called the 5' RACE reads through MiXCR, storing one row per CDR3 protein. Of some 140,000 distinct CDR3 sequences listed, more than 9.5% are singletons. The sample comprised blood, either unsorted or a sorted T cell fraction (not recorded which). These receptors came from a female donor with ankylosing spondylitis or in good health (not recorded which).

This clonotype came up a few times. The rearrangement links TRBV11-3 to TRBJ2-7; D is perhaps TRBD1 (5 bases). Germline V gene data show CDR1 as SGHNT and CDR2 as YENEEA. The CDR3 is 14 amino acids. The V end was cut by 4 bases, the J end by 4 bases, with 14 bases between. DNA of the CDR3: TGTGCCAGCAGCTCTATTCCAGGGCCATACGAGCAGTACTTC. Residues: CASSSIPGPYEQYF.

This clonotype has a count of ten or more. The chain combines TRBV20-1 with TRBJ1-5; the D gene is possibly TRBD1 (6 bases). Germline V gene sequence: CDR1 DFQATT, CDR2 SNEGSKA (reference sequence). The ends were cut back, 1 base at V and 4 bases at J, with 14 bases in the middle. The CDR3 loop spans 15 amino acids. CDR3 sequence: CSARGGAKENQPQHF. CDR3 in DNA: TGCAGTGCTAGAGGGGGGGCCAAAGAAAATCAGCCCCAGCATTTT.

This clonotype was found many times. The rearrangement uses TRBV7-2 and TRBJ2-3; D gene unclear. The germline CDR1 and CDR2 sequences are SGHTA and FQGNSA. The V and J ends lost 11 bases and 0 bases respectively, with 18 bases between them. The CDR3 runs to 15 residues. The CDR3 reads CASREEPLSTDTQYF. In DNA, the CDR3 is TGTGCCTCTAGAGAGGAGCCTCTAAGCACAGATACGCAGTATTTT.

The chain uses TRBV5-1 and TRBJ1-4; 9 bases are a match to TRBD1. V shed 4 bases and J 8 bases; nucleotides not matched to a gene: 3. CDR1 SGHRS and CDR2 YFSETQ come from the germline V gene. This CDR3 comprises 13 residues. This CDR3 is CASSPGQGEKLFF. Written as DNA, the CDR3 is TGCGCCAGCAGCCCGGGACAGGGCGAAAAACTGTTTTTT. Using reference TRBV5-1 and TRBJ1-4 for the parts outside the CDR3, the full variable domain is KAGVTQTPRYLIKTRGQQVTLSCSPISGHRSVSWYQQTPGQGLQFLFEYFSETQRNKGNFPGRFSGRQFSNSRSEMNVSTLELGDSALYLCASSPGQGEKLFFGSGTQLSVL.

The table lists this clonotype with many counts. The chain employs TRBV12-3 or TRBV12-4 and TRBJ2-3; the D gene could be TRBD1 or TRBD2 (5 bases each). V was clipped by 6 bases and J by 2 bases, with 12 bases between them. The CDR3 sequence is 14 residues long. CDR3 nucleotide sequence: TGTGCCAGCAGACCGTTGGGGGACACAGATACGCAGTATTTT. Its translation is CASRPLGDTDTQYF.

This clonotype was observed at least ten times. This chain's CDR3 is CATGQDRIADTQYF. The CDR3 coding sequence is TGCGCCACCGGACAAGATAGGATCGCAGATACGCAGTATTTT. The gene calls are TRBV4-1 and TRBJ2-3; TRBD1 might be the D (5 bases). The CDR3 is 14 residues long. V dropped 10 bases and J dropped 4 bases, with 18 bases sitting between them. The germline CDR1 and CDR2 sequences are MGHRA and YSYEKL.

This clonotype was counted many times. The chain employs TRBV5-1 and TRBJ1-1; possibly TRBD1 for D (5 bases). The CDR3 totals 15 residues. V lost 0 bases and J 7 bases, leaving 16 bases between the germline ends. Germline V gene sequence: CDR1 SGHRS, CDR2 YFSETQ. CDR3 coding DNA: TGCGCCAGCAGCTTGGAGGGACTCTCGAGGGGTGAAGCTTTCTTT. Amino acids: CASSLEGLSRGEAFF.

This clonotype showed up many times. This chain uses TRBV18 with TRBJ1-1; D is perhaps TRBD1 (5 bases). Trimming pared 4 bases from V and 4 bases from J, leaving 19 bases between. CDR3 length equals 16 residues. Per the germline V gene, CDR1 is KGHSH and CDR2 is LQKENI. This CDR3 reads CASSLTTPGLGTEAFF. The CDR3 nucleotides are TGTGCCAGCTCACTGACAACTCCGGGGCTGGGCACTGAAGCTTTCTTT. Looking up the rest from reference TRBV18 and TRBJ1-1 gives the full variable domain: NAGVMQNPRHLVRRRGQEARLRCSPMKGHSHVYWYRQLPEEGLKFMVYLQKENIIDESGMPKERFSAEFPKEGPSILRIQQVVRGDSAAYFCASSLTTPGLGTEAFFGQGTRLTVV.

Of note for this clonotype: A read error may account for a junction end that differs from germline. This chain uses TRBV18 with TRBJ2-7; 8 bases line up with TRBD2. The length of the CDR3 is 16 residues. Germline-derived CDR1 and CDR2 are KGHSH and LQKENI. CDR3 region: CANSPPGGTITYEQYF. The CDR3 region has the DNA TGTGCCAACTCACCACCGGGAGGGACTATCACCTACGAGCAGTACTTC.

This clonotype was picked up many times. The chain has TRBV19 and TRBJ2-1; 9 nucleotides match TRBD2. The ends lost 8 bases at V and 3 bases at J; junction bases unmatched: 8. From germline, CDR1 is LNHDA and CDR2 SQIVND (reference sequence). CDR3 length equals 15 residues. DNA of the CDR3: TGTGCCAGTGGGACCGGGACTAGCAACTACAATGAGCAGTTCTTC. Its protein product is CASGTGTSNYNEQFF. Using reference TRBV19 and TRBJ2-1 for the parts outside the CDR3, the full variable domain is DGGITQSPKYLFRKEGQNVTLSCEQNLNHDAMYWYRQDPGQGLRLIYYSQIVNDFQKGDIAEGYSVSREKKESFPLTVTSAQKNPTAFYLCASGTGTSNYNEQFFGPGTRLTVL.

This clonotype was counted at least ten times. CDR3 nucleotides: TGCAGTGCTAGAGATATACTAGCGTGGACGAATGAGCAGTTCTTC. Translation: CSARDILAWTNEQFF. The chain carries TRBV20-1 and TRBJ2-1, with TRBD2 matching over 7 bases. Germline CDR1 and CDR2: DFQATT and SNEGSKA (reference sequence). The length of the CDR3 is 15 residues. J gave up 7 bases and V 0 bases, and 9 bases lay outside the gene matches.

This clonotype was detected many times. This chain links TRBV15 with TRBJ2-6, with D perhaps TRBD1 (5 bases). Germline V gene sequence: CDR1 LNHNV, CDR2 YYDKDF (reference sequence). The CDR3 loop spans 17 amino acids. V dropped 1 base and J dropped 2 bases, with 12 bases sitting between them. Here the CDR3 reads CATSRVGRAAGANVLTF. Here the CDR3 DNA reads TGTGCCACCAGCAGAGTTGGCAGGGCGGCTGGGGCCAACGTCCTGACTTTC.

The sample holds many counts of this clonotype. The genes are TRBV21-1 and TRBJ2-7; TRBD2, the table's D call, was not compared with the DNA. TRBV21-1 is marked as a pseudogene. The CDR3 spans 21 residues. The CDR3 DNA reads TGTGCCAGCAGCAAAGCCCGAAAGGGACTAGCGGGGGGTACCCCCTGCTACGAGCAGTACTTC. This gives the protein CASSKARKGLAGGTPCYEQYF.

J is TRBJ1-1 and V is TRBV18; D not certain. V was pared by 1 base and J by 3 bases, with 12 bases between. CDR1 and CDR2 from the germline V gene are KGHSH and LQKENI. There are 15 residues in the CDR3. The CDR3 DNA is TGTGCCAGCTCACCACTAATCATGAGGGACACTGAAGCTTTCTTT. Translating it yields CASSPLIMRDTEAFF.

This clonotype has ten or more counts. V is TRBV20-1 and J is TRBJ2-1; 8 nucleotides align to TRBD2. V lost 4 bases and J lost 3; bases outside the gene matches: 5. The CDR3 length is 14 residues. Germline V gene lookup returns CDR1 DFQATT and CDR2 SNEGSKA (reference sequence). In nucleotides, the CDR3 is TGCAGTGCTACCTCTAGCGGGTACTACAATGAGCAGTTCTTC. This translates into CSATSSGYYNEQFF.

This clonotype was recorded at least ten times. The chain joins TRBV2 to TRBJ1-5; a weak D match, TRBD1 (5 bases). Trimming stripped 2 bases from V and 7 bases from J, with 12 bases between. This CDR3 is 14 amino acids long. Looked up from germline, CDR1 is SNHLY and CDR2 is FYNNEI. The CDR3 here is CASSETGWEQPQHF. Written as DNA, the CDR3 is TGTGCCAGCAGTGAAACAGGCTGGGAGCAGCCCCAGCATTTT.